This T cell receptor beta chain is drawn from a study of cytomegalovirus exposure and HLA in healthy donors. Study-level points and caveats: Analysis was carried out at a later point, and it linked a missense DCLRE1C variant to TCR beta V- and J-gene trimming. 150 to 200 TCR beta chains were listed as cytomegalovirus-associated. Earlier findings revealed that most TCR beta V segments proved productive either about 90% or about 30% of the time.

To note about this clone: No antigen is known for it.

The study ran its PCR with 60 Vbeta and 13 Jbeta primers. Sequencing used immunoSEQ multiplex PCR; TCRdb keeps in-frame clones, though not all of them. There are some 100,000 clones in the sample; 84% occur only once, and 1.2% lies in the top ten. The CDR3 is 14 amino acids. The V end lost 0 bases, the J end lost 4 bases, and 9 bases lay between the germline ends. Germline V CDR1 and CDR2: SGHRS, YFSETQ. Specimen: PBMCs. This TCR was sampled from a woman aged 18 to 35 in good health and CMV-seronegative. The rearrangement joins TRBV5-1 to TRBJ2-3; D unresolved. The CDR3: CASSLVVVADTQYF. The CDR3 DNA reads as TGCGCCAGCAGCTTGGTAGTAGTGGCAGATACGCAGTATTTT.